This T cell receptor (beta chain) was identified in a study of a mutant IDH1 vaccine in newly diagnosed glioma. Study-wide findings and caveats: Vaccination elicited immune responses in around 92% of patients.

Comment on this clone: The antigen is undetermined.

The junction had 4 bases not matched to a gene; V was cut back by 2 bases and J by 3 bases. CDR1 MDHEN and CDR2 SYDVKM come from the germline V gene. This CDR3 is built from 14 residues. The sample's time point: baseline, week 1 (first vaccination visit). Noted treatment: pre-vaccination baseline after standard-of-care therapy. TCRdb's copy holds only in-frame clones and misses some; the assay was immunoSEQ multiplex PCR. The profile covers around 54,000 clones, with approximately 80% appearing a single time and around 21% taken by the ten largest. Source: PBMCs, taken from a glioma patient treated with radiotherapy, temozolomide or both. The chain recombines TRBV28 with TRBJ2-7, with 7 bases aligning to TRBD2. The source is a man younger than 35 with glioma. The CDR3 region is CASSLPTGGYEQYF. The CDR3 bases are TGTGCCAGCAGTTTACCCACGGGGGGCTACGAGCAGTACTTC.